The rows below give T cell receptor beta chains drawn from one sample of a study of PD-L1 blockade in urothelial cancer. Assay: immunoSEQ multiplex PCR; the TCRdb copy retains only in-frame clones and omits some. The data contain around 87,000 clones, less than 90% of them seen just once; the ten biggest clones take up roughly 8%. The specimen comprised PBMCs, sampled around atezolizumab (anti-PD-L1) treatment. The receptor source for this set is a man in his 70s with urothelial cancer. CDR3s include the opening cysteine and the closing phenylalanine or tryptophan.

J gene: TRBJ2-1; V gene: TRBV5-1; CDR3 protein: CASSLKVAGAHEQFF
J gene: TRBJ2-6; V gene: TRBV11-3; CDR3 protein: CASNQGLTGANVLTF
J gene: TRBJ1-4; V gene: TRBV7-2; CDR3 protein: CASSLVGATNEKLFF
J gene: TRBJ2-1; V gene: TRBV7-2; CDR3 protein: CASSRTSGVNNEQFF
J gene: TRBJ1-3; V gene: TRBV21-1; CDR3 protein: CASSKRQGSSGNTIYF
J gene: TRBJ2-2; V gene: TRBV5-6; CDR3 protein: CASSLVRGSTGELFF
J gene: TRBJ1-1; V gene: TRBV10-3; CDR3 protein: CAISDPLLEAFF
J gene: TRBJ1-1; V gene: TRBV18; CDR3 protein: CASSPVRNTEAFF
J gene: TRBJ2-5; V gene: TRBV25-1; CDR3 protein: CASSEYGGGGETQYF
J gene: TRBJ2-7; V gene: TRBV6-4; CDR3 protein: CASSEFPGGEQYF
J gene: TRBJ2-1; V gene: TRBV27; CDR3 protein: CASSSPTGRGTRNEQFF
J gene: TRBJ2-2; V gene: TRBV7-3; CDR3 protein: CASSSLTSGGAGELFF
J gene: TRBJ1-2; V gene: TRBV6-6; CDR3 protein: CASSYSREEGYTF
J gene: TRBJ1-1; V gene: TRBV29-1; CDR3 protein: CSVQVWVNTEAFF
J gene: TRBJ2-7; V gene: TRBV7-8; CDR3 protein: CASSLVANSYEQYF
J gene: TRBJ2-2; V gene: TRBV18; CDR3 protein: CASSPPGTVGSRFF
J gene: TRBJ2-2; V gene: TRBV5-1; CDR3 protein: CASSSATGGENTGELFF
J gene: TRBJ2-2; V gene: TRBV19; CDR3 protein: CASSIQGTNTGELFF
J gene: TRBJ1-1; V gene: TRBV5-6; CDR3 protein: CASTWDRNTEAFF
J gene: TRBJ2-3; V gene: TRBV9; CDR3 protein: CASSVGASGSGLDTQYF
J gene: TRBJ1-3; V gene: TRBV5-6; CDR3 protein: CASSLTGQGSGNTIYF
J gene: TRBJ1-6; V gene: TRBV10-3; CDR3 protein: CAIRKQGADYNSPLHF
J gene: TRBJ1-1; V gene: TRBV6-1; CDR3 protein: CASGGSLNTEAFF
J gene: TRBJ2-5; V gene: TRBV4-1; CDR3 protein: CASSQDRRQGVDETQYF
J gene: TRBJ2-7; V gene: TRBV7-2; CDR3 protein: CASSLALAGGYEQYF
J gene: TRBJ2-2; V gene: TRBV29-1; CDR3 protein: CSVNSRGYGGELFF
J gene: TRBJ1-5; V gene: TRBV19; CDR3 protein: CASSITGGGQPQHF
J gene: TRBJ1-1; V gene: TRBV6-5; CDR3 protein: CASSLRRGNTEAFF
J gene: TRBJ2-7; V gene: TRBV19; CDR3 protein: CASSYSGASFSYEQYF
J gene: TRBJ1-5; V gene: TRBV27; CDR3 protein: CASRPGQGFSQPQHF
J gene: TRBJ2-3; V gene: TRBV19; CDR3 protein: CASSISNSDDTQYF
J gene: TRBJ2-3; V gene: TRBV5-1; CDR3 protein: CASSLQKTSTDTQYF
J gene: TRBJ1-1; V gene: TRBV30; CDR3 protein: CAWRLNTEAFF
J gene: TRBJ2-2; V gene: TRBV7-9; CDR3 protein: CASSRPDRGRTGELFF
J gene: TRBJ1-5; V gene: TRBV19; CDR3 protein: CASTRGGGQPQHF
J gene: TRBJ2-7; V gene: TRBV11-3; CDR3 protein: CASSYIRPGQGTCEQYF
J gene: TRBJ2-1; V gene: TRBV10-2; CDR3 protein: CASSANKPGHISYNEQFF
J gene: TRBJ1-1; V gene: TRBV19; CDR3 protein: CASSDAGSSTEAFF
J gene: TRBJ2-7; V gene: TRBV7-2; CDR3 protein: CASSRTGEEYEQYF
J gene: TRBJ2-3; V gene: TRBV4-2; CDR3 protein: CASSQGDSDRSADTQYF
J gene: TRBJ1-1; V gene: TRBV7-2; CDR3 protein: CASSLNRGEAFF
J gene: TRBJ1-1; V gene: TRBV7-2; CDR3 protein: CASSLGQGSSFF